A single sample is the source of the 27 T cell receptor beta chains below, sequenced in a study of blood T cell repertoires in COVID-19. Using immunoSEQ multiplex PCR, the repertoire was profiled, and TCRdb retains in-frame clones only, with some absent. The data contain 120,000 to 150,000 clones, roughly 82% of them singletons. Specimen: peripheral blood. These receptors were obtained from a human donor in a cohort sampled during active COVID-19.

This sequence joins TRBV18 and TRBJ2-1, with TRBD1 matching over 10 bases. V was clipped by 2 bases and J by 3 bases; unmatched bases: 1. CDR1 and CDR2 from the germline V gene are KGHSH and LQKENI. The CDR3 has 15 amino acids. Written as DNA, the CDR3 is TGTGCCAGCTCACCAAGGACAGGGGGCTACAATGAGCAGTTCTTC. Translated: CASSPRTGGYNEQFF.

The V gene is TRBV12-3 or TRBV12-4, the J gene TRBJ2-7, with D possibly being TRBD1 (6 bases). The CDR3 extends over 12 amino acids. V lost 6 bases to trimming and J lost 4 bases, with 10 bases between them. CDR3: CASSLTGYEQYV. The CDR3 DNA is TGTGCCAGCAGCCTAACAGGGTACGAGCAGTACGTC.

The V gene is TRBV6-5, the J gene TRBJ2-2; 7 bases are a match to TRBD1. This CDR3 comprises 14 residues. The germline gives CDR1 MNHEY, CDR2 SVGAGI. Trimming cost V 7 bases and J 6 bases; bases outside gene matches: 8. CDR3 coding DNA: TGTGCCAGCAATAGGAAAGGGGGCCCCGGGGAGCTGTTTTTT. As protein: CASNRKGGPGELFF.

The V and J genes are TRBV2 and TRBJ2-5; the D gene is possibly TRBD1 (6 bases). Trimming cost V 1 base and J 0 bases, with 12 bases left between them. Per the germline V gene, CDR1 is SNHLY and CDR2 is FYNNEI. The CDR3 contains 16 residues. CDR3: CASSEGVTGYQETQYF. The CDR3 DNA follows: TGTGCCAGCAGTGAAGGGGTCACAGGGTACCAAGAGACCCAGTACTTC.

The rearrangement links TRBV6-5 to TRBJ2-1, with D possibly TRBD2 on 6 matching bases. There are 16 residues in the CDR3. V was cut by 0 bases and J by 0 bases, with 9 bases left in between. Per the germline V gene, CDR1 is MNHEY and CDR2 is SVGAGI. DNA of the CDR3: TGTGCCAGCAGTTACTCTGGGACTGCCTCCTACAATGAGCAGTTCTTC. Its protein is CASSYSGTASYNEQFF.

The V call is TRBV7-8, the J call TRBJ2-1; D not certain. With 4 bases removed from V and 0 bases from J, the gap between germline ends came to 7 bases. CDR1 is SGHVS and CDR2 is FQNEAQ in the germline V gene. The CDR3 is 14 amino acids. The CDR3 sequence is CASSSLSSYNEQFF. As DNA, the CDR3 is TGTGCCAGCAGCTCCCTGAGCTCCTACAATGAGCAGTTCTTC.

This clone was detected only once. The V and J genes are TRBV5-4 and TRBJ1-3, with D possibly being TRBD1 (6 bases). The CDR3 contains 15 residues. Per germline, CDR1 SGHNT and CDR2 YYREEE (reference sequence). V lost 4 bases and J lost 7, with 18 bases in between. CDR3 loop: CASSQKDSYGNTIYF. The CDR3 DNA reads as TGTGCCAGCAGCCAAAAGGACAGCTATGGGAACACCATATATTTT.

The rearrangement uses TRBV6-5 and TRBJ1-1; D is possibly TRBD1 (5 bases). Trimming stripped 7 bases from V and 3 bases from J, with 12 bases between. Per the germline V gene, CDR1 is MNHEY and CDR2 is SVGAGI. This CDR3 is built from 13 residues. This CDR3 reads CASMGGADTEAFF. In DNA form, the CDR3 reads TGTGCCAGCATGGGAGGGGCTGACACTGAAGCTTTCTTT.

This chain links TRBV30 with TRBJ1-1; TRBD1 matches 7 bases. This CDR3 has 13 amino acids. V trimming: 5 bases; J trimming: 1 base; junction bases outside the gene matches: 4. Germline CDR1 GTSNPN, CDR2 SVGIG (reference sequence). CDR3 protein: CAWAQGTNTEAFF. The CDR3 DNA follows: TGTGCCTGGGCACAGGGGACGAACACTGAAGCTTTCTTT.

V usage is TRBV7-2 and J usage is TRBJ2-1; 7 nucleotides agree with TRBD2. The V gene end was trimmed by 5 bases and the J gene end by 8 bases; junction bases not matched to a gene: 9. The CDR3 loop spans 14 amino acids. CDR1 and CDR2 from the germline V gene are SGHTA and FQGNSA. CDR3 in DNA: TGTGCCAGCAGCGGTAAAGCGGGAAGGGATGAGCAGTTCTTC. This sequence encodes CASSGKAGRDEQFF. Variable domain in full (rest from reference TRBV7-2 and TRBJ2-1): GAGVSQSPSNKVTEKGKDVELRCDPISGHTALYWYRQSLGQGLEFLIYFQGNSAPDKSGLPSDRFSAERTGGSVSTLTIQRTQQEDSAVYLCASSGKAGRDEQFFGPGTRLTVL.

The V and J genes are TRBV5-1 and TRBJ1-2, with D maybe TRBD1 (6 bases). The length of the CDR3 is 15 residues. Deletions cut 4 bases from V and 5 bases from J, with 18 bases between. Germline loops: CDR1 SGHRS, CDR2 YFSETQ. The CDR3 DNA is TGCGCCAGCAGCGTGGTGGAAGGGGGTATTTATGGCTACACCTTC. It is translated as CASSVVEGGIYGYTF.

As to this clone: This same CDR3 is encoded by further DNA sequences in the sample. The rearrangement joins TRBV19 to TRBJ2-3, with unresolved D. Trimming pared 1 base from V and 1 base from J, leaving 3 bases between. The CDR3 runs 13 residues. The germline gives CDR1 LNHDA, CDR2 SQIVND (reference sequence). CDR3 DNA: TGTGCCAGTAGTATAGCAGGCACAGATACGCAGTATTTT. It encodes CASSIAGTDTQYF.

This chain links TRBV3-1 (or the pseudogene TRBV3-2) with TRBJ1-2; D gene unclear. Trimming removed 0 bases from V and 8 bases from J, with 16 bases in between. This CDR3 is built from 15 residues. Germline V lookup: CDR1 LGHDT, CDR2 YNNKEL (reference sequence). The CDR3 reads CASSQERFAAGGYTF. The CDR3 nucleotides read TGTGCCAGCAGCCAAGAACGATTTGCGGCGGGAGGCTACACCTTC.

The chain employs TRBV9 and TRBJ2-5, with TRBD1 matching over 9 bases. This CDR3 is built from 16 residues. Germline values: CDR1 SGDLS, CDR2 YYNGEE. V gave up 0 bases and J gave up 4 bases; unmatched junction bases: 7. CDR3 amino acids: CASSVAGTGIGETQYF. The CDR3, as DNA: TGTGCCAGCAGCGTAGCCGGGACAGGGATTGGAGAGACCCAGTACTTC.

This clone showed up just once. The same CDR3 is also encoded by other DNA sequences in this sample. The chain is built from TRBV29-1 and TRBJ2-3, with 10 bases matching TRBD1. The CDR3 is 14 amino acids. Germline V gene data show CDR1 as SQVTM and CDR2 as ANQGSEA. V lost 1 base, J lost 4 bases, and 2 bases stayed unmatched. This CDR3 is CSVEGGQGADTQYF. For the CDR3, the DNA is TGCAGCGTTGAAGGAGGACAGGGGGCAGATACGCAGTATTTT.

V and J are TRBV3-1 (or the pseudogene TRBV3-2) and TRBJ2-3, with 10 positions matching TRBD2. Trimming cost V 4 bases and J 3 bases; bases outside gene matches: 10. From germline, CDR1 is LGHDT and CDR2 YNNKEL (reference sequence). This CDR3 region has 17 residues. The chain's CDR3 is CASSPPPSGRVTDTQYF. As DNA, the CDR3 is TGTGCCAGCAGCCCTCCCCCTAGCGGGAGAGTGACAGATACGCAGTATTTT.

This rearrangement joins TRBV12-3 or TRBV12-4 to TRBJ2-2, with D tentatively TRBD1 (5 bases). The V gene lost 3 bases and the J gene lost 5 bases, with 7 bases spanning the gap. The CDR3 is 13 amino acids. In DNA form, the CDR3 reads TGTGCCAGCAGTTTCAGGGTAACCGGGGAGCTGTTTTTT. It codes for CASSFRVTGELFF.

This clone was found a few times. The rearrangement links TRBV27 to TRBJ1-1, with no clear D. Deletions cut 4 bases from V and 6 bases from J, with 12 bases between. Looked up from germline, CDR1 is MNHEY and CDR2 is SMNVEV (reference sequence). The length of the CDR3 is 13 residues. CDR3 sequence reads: CASSSRKEAEAFF. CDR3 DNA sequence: TGTGCCAGCAGTTCCCGCAAGGAGGCTGAAGCTTTCTTT.

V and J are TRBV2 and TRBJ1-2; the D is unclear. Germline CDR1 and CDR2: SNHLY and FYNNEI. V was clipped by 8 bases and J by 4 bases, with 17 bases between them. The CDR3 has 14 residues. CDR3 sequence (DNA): TGTGCCAGCTTACTCGGCCCTAGCTTCTATGGCTACACCTTC. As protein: CASLLGPSFYGYTF. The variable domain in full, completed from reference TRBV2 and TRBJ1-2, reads EPEVTQTPSHQVTQMGQEVILRCVPISNHLYFYWYRQILGQKVEFLVSFYNNEISEKSEIFDDQFSVERPDGSNFTLKIRSTKLEDSAMYFCASLLGPSFYGYTFGSGTRLTVV.

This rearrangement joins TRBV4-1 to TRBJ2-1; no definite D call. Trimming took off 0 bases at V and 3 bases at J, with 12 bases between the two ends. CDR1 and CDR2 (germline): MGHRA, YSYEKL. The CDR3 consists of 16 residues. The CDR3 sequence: CASSQDPSGFYNEQFF. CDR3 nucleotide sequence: TGCGCCAGCAGCCAAGATCCCTCCGGGTTCTACAATGAGCAGTTCTTC.

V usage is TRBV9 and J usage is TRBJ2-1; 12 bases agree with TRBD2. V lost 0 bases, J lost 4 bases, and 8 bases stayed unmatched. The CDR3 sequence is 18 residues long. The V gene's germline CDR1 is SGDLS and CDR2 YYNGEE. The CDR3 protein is CASSVGASGRAGYNEQFF. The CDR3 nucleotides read TGTGCCAGCAGCGTAGGAGCTAGCGGGAGGGCGGGTTACAATGAGCAGTTCTTC.

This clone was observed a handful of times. The chain's CDR3 is CASSFGDFTDTQYF. CDR3 nucleotides: TGTGCCAGCAGCTTTGGGGACTTCACAGATACGCAGTATTTT. The rearrangement joins TRBV7-2 to TRBJ2-3; TRBD2 might be the D (6 bases). Trimming shortened V by 3 bases and J by 2 bases, and 9 bases separated the two germline ends. This CDR3 region has 14 residues. Looked up from germline, CDR1 is SGHTA and CDR2 is FQGNSA.

The CDR3 DNA reads as TGTGCCAGCAGCTCCTTACTAGCGGCCTTCAATGAGCAGTTCTTC. Encoded protein: CASSSLLAAFNEQFF. V gene TRBV5-5 combines with J gene TRBJ2-1; 8 nucleotides agree with TRBD2. Germline V gene sequence: CDR1 SGHKS, CDR2 YYEKEE (reference sequence). CDR3 length equals 15 residues. V lost 3 bases to trimming and J lost 6 bases; unmatched junction nucleotides: 8.

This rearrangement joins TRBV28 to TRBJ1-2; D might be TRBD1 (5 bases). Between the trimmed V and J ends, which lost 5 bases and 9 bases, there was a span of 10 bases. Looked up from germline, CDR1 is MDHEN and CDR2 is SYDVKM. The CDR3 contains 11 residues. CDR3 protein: CASSLRGRYTF. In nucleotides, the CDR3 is TGTGCCAGCAGTCTTAGGGGCCGCTACACCTTC.

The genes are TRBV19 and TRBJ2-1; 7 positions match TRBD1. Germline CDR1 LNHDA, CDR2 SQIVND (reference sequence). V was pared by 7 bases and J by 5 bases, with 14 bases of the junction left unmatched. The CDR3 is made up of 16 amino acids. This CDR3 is CASNRGGISGNNEQFF. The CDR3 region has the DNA TGTGCCAGTAATAGAGGGGGCATATCGGGAAACAATGAGCAGTTCTTC.

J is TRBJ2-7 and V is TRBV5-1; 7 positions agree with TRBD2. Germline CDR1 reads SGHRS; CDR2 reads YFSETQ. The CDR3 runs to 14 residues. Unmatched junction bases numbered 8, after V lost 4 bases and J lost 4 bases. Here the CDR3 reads CASSHSGAAYEQYF. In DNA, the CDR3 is TGCGCCAGCAGCCACAGCGGGGCTGCATACGAGCAGTACTTC.

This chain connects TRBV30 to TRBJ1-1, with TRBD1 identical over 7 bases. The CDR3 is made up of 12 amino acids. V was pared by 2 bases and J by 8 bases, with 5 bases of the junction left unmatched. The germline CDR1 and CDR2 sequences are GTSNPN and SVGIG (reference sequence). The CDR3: CAWSSGTAEAFF. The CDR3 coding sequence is TGTGCCTGGAGTTCTGGGACAGCAGAAGCTTTCTTT.